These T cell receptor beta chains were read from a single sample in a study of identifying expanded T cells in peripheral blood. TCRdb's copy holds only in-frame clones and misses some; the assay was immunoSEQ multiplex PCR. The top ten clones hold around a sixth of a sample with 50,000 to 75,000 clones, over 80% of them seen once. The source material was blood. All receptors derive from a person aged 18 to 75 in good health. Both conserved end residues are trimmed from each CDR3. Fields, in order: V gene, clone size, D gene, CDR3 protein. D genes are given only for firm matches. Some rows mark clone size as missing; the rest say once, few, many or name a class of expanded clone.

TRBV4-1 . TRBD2 ASSQLTSGSYEQY
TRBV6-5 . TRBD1 ASSTGGTGVYEQY
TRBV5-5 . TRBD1 ASTRDRGLNEQF
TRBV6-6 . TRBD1 ATTGGNQPQH
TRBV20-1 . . SARAGVEQY
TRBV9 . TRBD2 ASSVAGLAAETQY
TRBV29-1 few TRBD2 SVDGGSGGLTQY
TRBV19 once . ASSEPGRMGSPLH
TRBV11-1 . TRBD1 ASSYTGTGLSEQY
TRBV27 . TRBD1 ASSPQGRGLNQPQH
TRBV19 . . ASSIGQGWGTEAF
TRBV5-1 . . ASSLSGDQETQY
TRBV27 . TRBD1 ASSLRQGLSEAF
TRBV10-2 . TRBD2 ASKIAGPAGTQY
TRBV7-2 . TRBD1 ASSPTRGRTEAF
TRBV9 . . ASSRAGTGNTGELF
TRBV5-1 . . ASSLVRGLSSEQF
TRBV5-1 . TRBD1 ASSEWTGVTGELF
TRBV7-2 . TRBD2 ASSLPAGSLEETQY
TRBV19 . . ASSRGAEETQY
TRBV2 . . ASRVTDGYT
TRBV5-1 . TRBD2 ASSASGVGGELF
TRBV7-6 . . ASSVGLPGSGRSEQY
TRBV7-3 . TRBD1 ASSPSTGVRTEAF
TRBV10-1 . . ASSVNQPQH
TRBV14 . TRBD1 ASSPRTGFEKLF
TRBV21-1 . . ASSKGQLRFRSTDTQY
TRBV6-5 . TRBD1 ASRRQGEGTEQY
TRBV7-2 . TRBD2 ASSHGVERGAQETQY
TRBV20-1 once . SAREDSPI
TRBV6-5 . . ASSYGDNYGYT
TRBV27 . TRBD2 ASSWPGGGELF
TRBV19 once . ASSRTFAEEKLF
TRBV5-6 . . ASSADSSHGYT
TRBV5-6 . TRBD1 ASSGSGTGREKLF
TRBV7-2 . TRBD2 ASSLGGRSGGDTQY
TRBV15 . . ATSRDIAEYGYT
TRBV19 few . ASSMSAGGYT
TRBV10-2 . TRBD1 ASSSQGIGYGYT
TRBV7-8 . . ASSLQGNTGELF